The rows below give T cell receptor beta chains drawn from one sample of a study of T cells in localized non-small cell lung cancer. Using immunoSEQ multiplex PCR, the repertoire was profiled, and TCRdb retains in-frame clones only, with some absent. The sample shows approximately 15,000 clones, around 89% of them seen only once. Specimen: peripheral blood mononuclear cells, collected before any cancer treatment. Receptor source: a woman aged 40-75 years with stage III lung adenocarcinoma. The CDR3 runs from the conserved cysteine through the conserved F or W. Fields, in order: D gene, CDR3 length, clone size, J gene, V gene, CDR3 DNA, CDR3 protein. D genes are given only for firm matches. Size is omitted from some rows. Given values are once, few, many or a class for expanded clones.

D gene: TRBD2; CDR3 length: 14; clone size: -; J gene: TRBJ2-7; V gene: TRBV19; CDR3 DNA: TGTGCCAGTAGGATAGCGGGAGGGACCTACGAGCAGTACTTC; CDR3 protein: CASRIAGGTYEQYF
D gene: TRBD1; CDR3 length: 15; clone size: -; J gene: TRBJ1-4; V gene: TRBV30; CDR3 DNA: TGTGCCTGGAGTCCACTAAGGGGGCATAATGAAAAACTGTTTTTT; CDR3 protein: CAWSPLRGHNEKLFF
D gene: TRBD1; CDR3 length: 17; clone size: -; J gene: TRBJ1-5; V gene: TRBV5-4; CDR3 DNA: TGTGCCAGCAGCTTTAAACAGGGGAACCCTTATCATCAGCCCCAGCATTTT; CDR3 protein: CASSFKQGNPYHQPQHF
D gene: -; CDR3 length: 15; clone size: -; J gene: TRBJ1-2; V gene: TRBV28; CDR3 DNA: TGTGCCAGCAGCACCGGGCCCAATTCCCCCTATGGCTACACCTTC; CDR3 protein: CASSTGPNSPYGYTF
D gene: -; CDR3 length: 18; clone size: -; J gene: TRBJ2-1; V gene: TRBV7-2; CDR3 DNA: TGTGCCAGCAGCTTACGTACTCTTGATTGGGACTCCTACAATGAGCAGTTCTTC; CDR3 protein: CASSLRTLDWDSYNEQFF
D gene: TRBD2; CDR3 length: 15; clone size: -; J gene: TRBJ2-5; V gene: TRBV5-4; CDR3 DNA: TGTGCCAGCAGCTTGTCGGGGGGACCAGAAGAGACCCAGTACTTC; CDR3 protein: CASSLSGGPEETQYF
D gene: TRBD2; CDR3 length: 16; clone size: -; J gene: TRBJ2-1; V gene: TRBV7-2; CDR3 DNA: TGTGCCAGCAGCTTATCGACGCGGGAGCGGGGGGGCCCTCGGTTCTTC; CDR3 protein: CASSLSTRERGGPRFF
D gene: -; CDR3 length: 16; clone size: -; J gene: TRBJ1-2; V gene: TRBV5-5; CDR3 DNA: TGTGCCAGCAGCGCAAGTCTTTCAGGGGTTGGGCTGGGCTACACCTTC; CDR3 protein: CASSASLSGVGLGYTF
D gene: TRBD2; CDR3 length: 15; clone size: -; J gene: TRBJ2-1; V gene: TRBV27; CDR3 DNA: TGTGCCAGCAGTTTAGCGGGAGTCGGTAGTGATGAGCAGTTCTTC; CDR3 protein: CASSLAGVGSDEQFF
D gene: -; CDR3 length: 15; clone size: -; J gene: TRBJ1-1; V gene: TRBV6-6; CDR3 DNA: TGTGCCAGCAGTTACTCGTTTTTGGGGCGACCTGAAGCTTTCTTT; CDR3 protein: CASSYSFLGRPEAFF
D gene: TRBD2; CDR3 length: 13; clone size: medium-sized; J gene: TRBJ2-7; V gene: TRBV18; CDR3 DNA: TGTGCCAGCTCACCAGAGACTAGCGGCGAGCAGTACTTC; CDR3 protein: CASSPETSGEQYF
D gene: -; CDR3 length: 14; clone size: -; J gene: TRBJ1-2; V gene: TRBV4-1; CDR3 DNA: TGCGCCAGCACCTCCCGGCCCGAGACCATTGGCTACACCTTC; CDR3 protein: CASTSRPETIGYTF
D gene: -; CDR3 length: 13; clone size: -; J gene: TRBJ1-4; V gene: TRBV12-5; CDR3 DNA: TGTGCTAGTGATGGAGGCAGGGACGAAAAACTGTTTTTT; CDR3 protein: CASDGGRDEKLFF
D gene: TRBD1; CDR3 length: 14; clone size: -; J gene: TRBJ1-4; V gene: TRBV6-1; CDR3 DNA: TGTGCCAGCATTCTCGGACAGGGAGGGGAAAAACTGTTTTTT; CDR3 protein: CASILGQGGEKLFF
D gene: -; CDR3 length: 15; clone size: -; J gene: TRBJ1-2; V gene: TRBV5-1; CDR3 DNA: TGCGCCAGCAGCTTGGGACAGACAATCAACTATGGCTACACCTTC; CDR3 protein: CASSLGQTINYGYTF
D gene: -; CDR3 length: 16; clone size: -; J gene: TRBJ2-2; V gene: TRBV5-4; CDR3 DNA: TGTGCCAGCAGCACCGGGTGGGGGCGAGGGGCCGGGGAGCTGTTTTTT; CDR3 protein: CASSTGWGRGAGELFF
D gene: TRBD1; CDR3 length: 13; clone size: few; J gene: TRBJ1-2; V gene: TRBV6-5; CDR3 DNA: TGTGCCAGCCGGGGGGGACAGTTCTATGGCTACACCTTC; CDR3 protein: CASRGGQFYGYTF
D gene: -; CDR3 length: 15; clone size: -; J gene: TRBJ2-2; V gene: TRBV7-9; CDR3 DNA: TGTGCCAGCAGCTTGGGACAAGGCCTCACCGGGGAGCTGTTTTTT; CDR3 protein: CASSLGQGLTGELFF
D gene: TRBD1; CDR3 length: 14; clone size: -; J gene: TRBJ1-2; V gene: TRBV27; CDR3 DNA: TGTGCCAGCAGTTTGGGGCAGGGGGCGGGTGGCTACACCTTC; CDR3 protein: CASSLGQGAGGYTF
D gene: -; CDR3 length: 14; clone size: once; J gene: TRBJ2-7; V gene: TRBV6-5; CDR3 DNA: TGTGCCAGCAGTAAGGGGAGAGGGGCGTACGAGCAGTACTTC; CDR3 protein: CASSKGRGAYEQYF
D gene: TRBD1; CDR3 length: 15; clone size: -; J gene: TRBJ2-1; V gene: TRBV30; CDR3 DNA: TGTGCCTGGAGTGTAGGGCCGCAGGGGGCCCATGTCGAGTTCTTC; CDR3 protein: CAWSVGPQGAHVEFF
D gene: -; CDR3 length: 15; clone size: once; J gene: TRBJ2-3; V gene: TRBV10-2; CDR3 DNA: TGCGCCAGCAGTAAGGGTCGGGGTTTCACAGATACGCAGTATTTT; CDR3 protein: CASSKGRGFTDTQYF
D gene: -; CDR3 length: 12; clone size: -; J gene: TRBJ1-1; V gene: TRBV11-2; CDR3 DNA: TGTGCCAGCAGCGGGGAGGCGACTGAAGCTTTCTTT; CDR3 protein: CASSGEATEAFF
D gene: -; CDR3 length: 16; clone size: -; J gene: TRBJ2-2; V gene: TRBV5-1; CDR3 DNA: TGCGCCAGCAGCTTGTTCGAGACTAGTTTGTTAGGGGAGCTGTTTTTT; CDR3 protein: CASSLFETSLLGELFF
D gene: -; CDR3 length: 12; clone size: once; J gene: TRBJ1-5; V gene: TRBV28; CDR3 DNA: TGTGCCAGTAGACAGATCAATCAGCCCCAGCATTTT; CDR3 protein: CASRQINQPQHF
D gene: TRBD1; CDR3 length: 11; clone size: -; J gene: TRBJ1-1; V gene: TRBV6-5; CDR3 DNA: TGTGCCAGCAGCTCGGGACAGTGGGCTTTCTTT; CDR3 protein: CASSSGQWAFF
D gene: TRBD2; CDR3 length: 17; clone size: -; J gene: TRBJ2-1; V gene: TRBV5-6; CDR3 DNA: TGTGCCAGCAGCTTTCAAGGGCTAGCGGTCGTATACAATGAGCAGTTCTTC; CDR3 protein: CASSFQGLAVVYNEQFF
D gene: -; CDR3 length: 12; clone size: -; J gene: TRBJ1-1; V gene: TRBV6-1; CDR3 DNA: TGTGCCAGCAGTGAAAAGCCAGCTGAAGCTTTCTTT; CDR3 protein: CASSEKPAEAFF
D gene: -; CDR3 length: 12; clone size: -; J gene: TRBJ2-7; V gene: TRBV7-2; CDR3 DNA: TGTGCCAGCAGCTTTACTAGTCTGGAGCAGTACTTC; CDR3 protein: CASSFTSLEQYF
D gene: -; CDR3 length: 13; clone size: -; J gene: TRBJ1-2; V gene: TRBV18; CDR3 DNA: TGTGCCAGCTCACCACAGTGGCTATATGGCTACACCTTC; CDR3 protein: CASSPQWLYGYTF
D gene: -; CDR3 length: 12; clone size: -; J gene: TRBJ2-2; V gene: TRBV10-1; CDR3 DNA: TGCGCCAGCAGGGGTGGGTCCGGGGAGCTGTTTTTT; CDR3 protein: CASRGGSGELFF
D gene: -; CDR3 length: 13; clone size: -; J gene: TRBJ2-5; V gene: TRBV7-2; CDR3 DNA: TGTGCCAGCAGCCCAGGGACGGAAGAGACCCAGTACTTC; CDR3 protein: CASSPGTEETQYF
D gene: -; CDR3 length: 17; clone size: -; J gene: TRBJ2-2; V gene: TRBV5-6; CDR3 DNA: TGTGCCAGCAGCTCGAGTGTGTGGGCCGCGAACACCGGGGAGCTGTTTTTT; CDR3 protein: CASSSSVWAANTGELFF
D gene: TRBD1; CDR3 length: 13; clone size: -; J gene: TRBJ1-2; V gene: TRBV6-5; CDR3 DNA: TGTGCCAGCAAGCAGGGGGCCGGCTATGGCTACACCTTC; CDR3 protein: CASKQGAGYGYTF
D gene: TRBD1; CDR3 length: 15; clone size: -; J gene: TRBJ2-7; V gene: TRBV4-2; CDR3 DNA: TGTGCCAGCAGCCACCGCGGACAGGGGGGGAACGAGCAGTACTTC; CDR3 protein: CASSHRGQGGNEQYF
D gene: TRBD2; CDR3 length: 15; clone size: -; J gene: TRBJ2-2; V gene: TRBV13; CDR3 DNA: TGTGCCAGCAGCCGGGGGGGTTCGAACACCGGGGAGCTGTTTTTT; CDR3 protein: CASSRGGSNTGELFF
D gene: -; CDR3 length: 13; clone size: few; J gene: TRBJ1-5; V gene: TRBV6-6; CDR3 DNA: TGTGCCAGCAGCAGGGGTGAAAATCAGCCCCAGCATTTT; CDR3 protein: CASSRGENQPQHF
D gene: -; CDR3 length: 12; clone size: -; J gene: TRBJ2-6; V gene: TRBV29-1; CDR3 DNA: TGCAGCGTTGTATCTGGGGCCAACGTCCTGACTTTC; CDR3 protein: CSVVSGANVLTF
D gene: -; CDR3 length: 12; clone size: -; J gene: TRBJ1-2; V gene: TRBV13; CDR3 DNA: TGTGCCAGCAGCTTAGACCAATATGGCTACACCTTC; CDR3 protein: CASSLDQYGYTF
D gene: -; CDR3 length: 15; clone size: -; J gene: TRBJ2-1; V gene: TRBV5-1; CDR3 DNA: TGCGCCAGCAGCTTGGTGGCAGGTACCTACAATGGTCAGTTCTTC; CDR3 protein: CASSLVAGTYNGQFF
D gene: TRBD1; CDR3 length: 14; clone size: -; J gene: TRBJ1-1; V gene: TRBV5-1; CDR3 DNA: TGCGCCAGCAGCACGGGACAGGGGAACACTGAAGCTTTCTTT; CDR3 protein: CASSTGQGNTEAFF
D gene: TRBD2; CDR3 length: 16; clone size: -; J gene: TRBJ2-3; V gene: TRBV6-4; CDR3 DNA: TGTGCCAGCAGCCCCCTTAGCGGGGGGGTCACAGATACGCAGTATTTT; CDR3 protein: CASSPLSGGVTDTQYF
D gene: -; CDR3 length: 16; clone size: -; J gene: TRBJ2-3; V gene: TRBV4-2; CDR3 DNA: TGTGCCAGCAGCCAAGCCTCTCCTGGGGGCACAGATACGCAGTATTTT; CDR3 protein: CASSQASPGGTDTQYF
D gene: TRBD2; CDR3 length: 16; clone size: -; J gene: TRBJ2-2; V gene: TRBV11-3; CDR3 DNA: TGTGCCAGCAGCCTGCTAGCGGGAGGGTACACCGGGGAGCTGTTTTTT; CDR3 protein: CASSLLAGGYTGELFF
D gene: -; CDR3 length: 17; clone size: -; J gene: TRBJ2-6; V gene: TRBV5-1; CDR3 DNA: TGCGCCAGCAGCTTGGACCCTGAGGGAACTGGGGCCAACGTCCTGACTTTC; CDR3 protein: CASSLDPEGTGANVLTF
D gene: -; CDR3 length: 15; clone size: once; J gene: TRBJ1-5; V gene: TRBV7-2; CDR3 DNA: TGTGCCAGCAGCTTAGTTCTCGGGGCGGATCAGCCCCAGCATTTT; CDR3 protein: CASSLVLGADQPQHF
D gene: TRBD1; CDR3 length: 17; clone size: -; J gene: TRBJ2-7; V gene: TRBV7-8; CDR3 DNA: TGTGCCAGCAGCCGTCGATGGGGGACAGGGGAATCCTACGAGCAGTACTTC; CDR3 protein: CASSRRWGTGESYEQYF
D gene: -; CDR3 length: 14; clone size: -; J gene: TRBJ2-7; V gene: TRBV11-3; CDR3 DNA: TGTGCCAGCAGCTTAGACAGGGAAGCCTACGAGCAGTACTTC; CDR3 protein: CASSLDREAYEQYF
D gene: -; CDR3 length: 14; clone size: once; J gene: TRBJ1-5; V gene: TRBV30; CDR3 DNA: TGTGCCTGGAGTGCCGGACACGCCAATCAGCCCCAGCATTTT; CDR3 protein: CAWSAGHANQPQHF
D gene: -; CDR3 length: 15; clone size: -; J gene: TRBJ2-7; V gene: TRBV7-6; CDR3 DNA: TGTGCCAGCAGCTTAGCGGACAAGGGATCCTACGAGCAGTACTTC; CDR3 protein: CASSLADKGSYEQYF
D gene: -; CDR3 length: 14; clone size: -; J gene: TRBJ1-5; V gene: TRBV7-2; CDR3 DNA: TGTGCCAGCAGCCCGGGACCACAAAATCAGCCCCAGCATTTT; CDR3 protein: CASSPGPQNQPQHF
D gene: TRBD2; CDR3 length: 17; clone size: -; J gene: TRBJ2-7; V gene: TRBV6-1; CDR3 DNA: TGTGCCAGCAGTGAAGTCATTGGGACTAGCAGATTCTACGAGCAGTACTTC; CDR3 protein: CASSEVIGTSRFYEQYF
D gene: -; CDR3 length: 13; clone size: -; J gene: TRBJ1-2; V gene: TRBV6-1; CDR3 DNA: TGTGCCAGCAGTGAAAGCAGGCTCTATGGCTACACCTTC; CDR3 protein: CASSESRLYGYTF